Following are 28 T cell receptor beta chains from one sample sequenced in a study of T-cell memory formation after mild COVID-19. MiXCR, applied by TCRdb to the 5' RACE reads, yields one record per CDR3 protein. The repertoire has under 300,000 distinct CDR3 sequences, 7.5% to 9.5% of them found once; the top ten carry roughly 23%. Source material: PBMCs or a T cell subset sorted from them (not recorded which). The origin of the receptors is a man aged 18 to 29 who had mild COVID-19 (a few samples of this study predate the infection). Cell type and time point are not known.

This clonotype has a handful of counts. This chain uses TRBV7-2 with TRBJ2-2; weak D call: TRBD2 (5 bases). The germline V and J ends were trimmed by 1 base and 6 bases, with 12 bases remaining between them. The CDR3 sequence is 15 residues long. Germline CDR1 and CDR2: SGHTA and FQGNSA. CDR3 amino acids: CASSLDEEESGELFF. The CDR3 bases are TGTGCCAGCAGCTTAGACGAGGAGGAATCCGGGGAGCTGTTTTTT.

The chain combines TRBV6-5 with TRBJ1-6; 9 positions agree with TRBD1. J lost 7 bases, V lost 3 bases, and 1 base had no gene match. From germline, CDR1 is MNHEY and CDR2 SVGAGI. The length of the CDR3 is 14 residues. The CDR3 spells CASSYTGGNSPLHF. The CDR3 DNA sequence: TGTGCCAGCAGTTATACAGGGGGCAATTCACCCCTCCACTTT.

This sequence joins TRBV5-1 and TRBJ1-6; TRBD1 might be the D (5 bases). The CDR3 is 15 residues long. Germline loops: CDR1 SGHRS, CDR2 YFSETQ. The V and J ends lost 4 bases and 4 bases respectively, with 12 bases between them. The CDR3 loop is CASSDLPGYNSPLHF. The CDR3 DNA follows: TGCGCCAGCAGCGACCTTCCAGGGTATAATTCACCCCTCCACTTT.

This rearrangement joins TRBV29-1 to TRBJ2-7; 7 nucleotides match TRBD1. The CDR3 loop spans 12 amino acids. CDR1 is SQVTM, CDR2 ANQGSEA, per germline. Trimming cost V 8 bases and J 6 bases; bases outside gene matches: 10. The CDR3 spells CSTRTGPGEQYF. Written as DNA, the CDR3 is TGCAGCACAAGGACAGGACCAGGCGAGCAGTACTTC.

This chain connects TRBV29-1 to TRBJ1-1; D perhaps matches TRBD1 (6 bases). CDR1 SQVTM and CDR2 ANQGSEA come from the germline V gene. The CDR3 is made up of 13 amino acids. Between the trimmed V and J ends, which lost 6 bases and 4 bases, there was a span of 15 bases. CDR3 residues: CSVPLTGLTEAFF. CDR3 nucleotides: TGCAGCGTGCCCCTAACAGGGCTCACTGAAGCTTTCTTT.

V gene TRBV18 combines with J gene TRBJ1-1; D ambiguous. The V gene lost 3 bases and the J gene lost 1 base, with 9 bases spanning the gap. This CDR3 spans 14 amino acids. Germline-derived CDR1 and CDR2 are KGHSH and LQKENI. The CDR3 is CASSPGNPNTEAFF. For the CDR3, the DNA is TGTGCCAGCTCACCGGGCAACCCGAACACTGAAGCTTTCTTT.

The rearrangement joins TRBV5-5 to TRBJ2-4; 7 positions match TRBD1. Germline V gene data show CDR1 as SGHKS and CDR2 as YYEKEE (reference sequence). The V gene end was trimmed by 2 bases and the J gene end by 10 bases; junction bases not matched to a gene: 9. The CDR3 runs 14 residues. In DNA form, the CDR3 reads TGTGCCAGCAGCTTTGACAGGGCGACGGGAATTCAGTACTTC. Translating it yields CASSFDRATGIQYF.

V gene TRBV4-1 combines with J gene TRBJ2-1; TRBD2 agrees at 7 bases. Germline CDR1 and CDR2: MGHRA and YSYEKL. Unmatched junction bases numbered 13, after V lost 1 base and J lost 7 bases. This CDR3 region has 17 residues. The CDR3, as DNA: TGCGCCAGCAGCCAAGGCAGGCCTAGCGGATCGTTTAATGAGCAGTTCTTC. Translated: CASSQGRPSGSFNEQFF.

This clonotype was recorded at least ten times. The rearrangement uses TRBV5-4 and TRBJ2-3; 8 bases align to TRBD2. The CDR3 length is 15 residues. The V and J ends lost 3 bases and 2 bases, in that order; junction bases with no gene match: 5. Per the germline V gene, CDR1 is SGHNT and CDR2 is YYREEE (reference sequence). The CDR3 is CASSSRRGATDTQYF. The CDR3 coding sequence is TGTGCCAGCAGCTCGCGGCGGGGGGCCACAGATACGCAGTATTTT.

In its sample, this clonotype was seen many times. The chain uses TRBV24-1 and TRBJ2-5; no definite D call. V was shortened by 1 base and J by 0 bases, with 5 bases between the two germline ends. This CDR3 region has 14 residues. Germline CDR1 and CDR2: KGHDR and SFDVKD. The CDR3 spells CATSDFPNQETQYF. Written as DNA, the CDR3 is TGTGCCACCAGTGATTTCCCGAACCAAGAGACCCAGTACTTC.

This rearrangement joins TRBV5-6 to TRBJ2-7, with D possibly matching TRBD1 (6 bases). Germline-derived CDR1 and CDR2 are SGHDT and YYEEEE. With 5 bases removed from V and 3 bases from J, the gap between germline ends came to 15 bases. The CDR3 loop spans 14 amino acids. The CDR3 reads CASRSGHGIYEQYV. CDR3 coding DNA: TGTGCCAGCAGATCGGGACACGGGATCTACGAGCAGTACGTC.

The gene calls are TRBV24-1 and TRBJ1-5; D is perhaps TRBD1 (5 bases). V dropped 7 bases and J dropped 12 bases, with 18 bases sitting between them. The germline V gene has CDR1 KGHDR and CDR2 SFDVKD. The CDR3 length is 13 residues. CDR3 in DNA: TGTGCCACCAGCGCTCCCCCGGACGGACACCAGCATTTT. Residues: CATSAPPDGHQHF.

This clonotype was picked up a small number of times. The chain couples TRBV7-6 to TRBJ2-3; either TRBD1 or TRBD2 may supply D (5 bases each). V shed 2 bases and J shed 0 bases, with 15 bases lying between them. CDR1 is SGHVS and CDR2 is FNYEAQ in the germline V gene. This CDR3 is 17 amino acids long. CDR3 amino acids: CASSLNYGTPSTDTQYF. CDR3 DNA: TGTGCCAGCAGCTTAAATTATGGGACGCCTAGCACAGATACGCAGTATTTT.

In this sample, this clonotype turned up many times. CDR3 loop: CASSYGEAYGYTF. As DNA, the CDR3 is TGTGCCAGCAGTTACGGGGAGGCCTATGGCTACACCTTC. The genes are TRBV12-3 or TRBV12-4 and TRBJ1-2, with D unresolved. The CDR3 loop spans 13 amino acids. V lost 4 bases, J lost 4 bases, and 10 bases lay in between.

The CDR3 nucleotides read TGTGCCAGCAGTTTACCCCCAGGCGTGACCCAGTACTTC. Amino acid sequence: CASSLPPGVTQYF. This sequence joins TRBV12-3 or TRBV12-4 and TRBJ2-5, with D unresolved. The V gene lost 2 bases and the J gene lost 7 bases, with 11 bases spanning the gap. This CDR3 has 13 residues.

The chain joins TRBV7-3 to TRBJ2-5; tentative D call: TRBD2 (6 bases). The germline CDR1 and CDR2 sequences are SGHTA and FQGTGA. The CDR3 totals 15 residues. With 4 bases removed from V and 3 bases from J, the gap between germline ends came to 15 bases. As DNA, the CDR3 is TGTGCCAGCAGCTCGAAACCCGGGACTGAAGAGACCCAGTACTTC. Amino acid sequence: CASSSKPGTEETQYF.

This clonotype was observed at least ten times. The chain recombines TRBV12-3 or TRBV12-4 with TRBJ1-1; D remains unclear. The V and J ends lost 3 bases and 5 bases respectively, with 10 bases between them. This CDR3 is 13 amino acids long. CDR3 loop: CASSFRVGTEAFF. CDR3 coding DNA: TGTGCCAGCAGTTTCCGGGTAGGGACTGAAGCTTTCTTT.

The chain combines TRBV7-3 with TRBJ2-1; TRBD1 matches at 9 bases. The germline CDR1 and CDR2 sequences are SGHTA and FQGTGA. This CDR3 comprises 16 residues. After removal of 2 bases from V and 3 bases from J, the junction contained 5 bases not matched to a gene. The CDR3 here is CASSLAQGAGYNEQFF. Written as DNA, the CDR3 is TGTGCCAGCAGCTTAGCACAGGGGGCAGGCTACAATGAGCAGTTCTTC.

V gene TRBV7-9 combines with J gene TRBJ1-6; 8 bases align to TRBD1. Germline V lookup: CDR1 SEHNR, CDR2 FQNEAQ (reference sequence). V gave up 4 bases and J gave up 0 bases; unmatched junction bases: 5. The CDR3 has 17 residues. The CDR3 nucleotides are TGTGCCAGCAGCTCTACAACAGGGGGCTCCTATAATTCACCCCTCCACTTT. This gives the protein CASSSTTGGSYNSPLHF.

This clonotype was seen ten or more times. The chain carries TRBV7-2 and TRBJ2-6, with D maybe TRBD1 (5 bases). V was pared by 5 bases and J by 6 bases, with 14 bases between. Germline V gene lookup returns CDR1 SGHTA and CDR2 FQGNSA. The CDR3 length is 15 residues. CDR3 in amino acids: CASSPDNYLANVLTF. CDR3 DNA: TGTGCCAGCAGCCCGGACAACTACCTGGCCAACGTCCTGACTTTC.

This clonotype was counted between two and nine times. The V gene is TRBV5-1, the J gene TRBJ2-2; D gene unclear. The V gene's germline CDR1 is SGHRS and CDR2 YFSETQ. This CDR3 comprises 14 residues. V lost 1 base, J lost 6 bases, and 10 bases lay in between. CDR3 nucleotides: TGCGCCAGCAGCTTGTCGGCGATCTCCGGGGAGCTGTTTTTT. It translates to CASSLSAISGELFF. Filled out from reference TRBV5-1 and TRBJ2-2, the complete variable domain reads KAGVTQTPRYLIKTRGQQVTLSCSPISGHRSVSWYQQTPGQGLQFLFEYFSETQRNKGNFPGRFSGRQFSNSRSEMNVSTLELGDSALYLCASSLSAISGELFFGEGSRLTVL.

This clonotype has a count of ten or more. This chain joins TRBV27 and TRBJ1-6; D uncertain. This CDR3 has 14 residues. V lost 5 bases, J lost 10 bases, and 15 bases lay in between. Germline V gene data show CDR1 as MNHEY and CDR2 as SMNVEV (reference sequence). The CDR3 nucleotides read TGTGCCAGCAGTCCCGGGCAGTCTTTGTCACCCCTCCACTTT. Translation: CASSPGQSLSPLHF.

This clonotype was seen only once. This chain links TRBV7-2 with TRBJ2-1, with 7 bases identical to TRBD2. CDR3 size: 12 residues. J gave up 12 bases and V 3 bases, and 5 bases lay outside the gene matches. Germline-derived CDR1 and CDR2 are SGHTA and FQGNSA. CDR3 nucleotides: TGTGCCAGCAGCTTTTTAGGGAGGGGGCAGTTCTTC. It specifies CASSFLGRGQFF.

This clonotype was observed a handful of times. The chain links TRBV29-1 to TRBJ1-4; D gene ambiguous. Trimming cost V 4 bases and J 0 bases, with 9 bases left between them. The CDR3 runs to 14 residues. Per the germline V gene, CDR1 is SQVTM and CDR2 is ANQGSEA. The CDR3 loop is CSVADRTTNEKLFF. The CDR3 coding sequence is TGCAGCGTTGCCGACCGAACAACTAATGAAAAACTGTTTTTT.

This clonotype was observed a few times. The chain carries TRBV9 and TRBJ2-2, with TRBD1 matching over 7 bases. The V and J ends lost 3 bases and 2 bases, in that order; junction bases with no gene match: 4. The V gene's germline CDR1 is SGDLS and CDR2 YYNGEE. This CDR3 region has 15 residues. The CDR3 region has the DNA TGTGCCAGCAGCGGAGGACAGGTTAACACCGGGGAGCTGTTTTTT. It specifies CASSGGQVNTGELFF. Drawing the rest from reference TRBV9 and TRBJ2-2, the complete variable domain is DSGVTQTPKHLITATGQRVTLRCSPRSGDLSVYWYQQSLDQGLQFLIQYYNGEERAKGNILERFSAQQFPDLHSELNLSSLELGDSALYFCASSGGQVNTGELFFGEGSRLTVL.

The rearrangement links TRBV20-1 to TRBJ2-7, with TRBD1 identical over 12 bases. This CDR3 has 15 residues. V shed 2 bases, J shed 5 bases, and the junction held 7 bases outside the gene matches. The V gene's germline CDR1 is DFQATT and CDR2 SNEGSKA (reference sequence). The DNA of the CDR3 is TGCAGTGCTAGATCAGGGGGACAGGGGGCTGACGAGCAGTACGTC. Translating gives CSARSGGQGADEQYV.

This chain connects TRBV9 to TRBJ2-7; D is unresolved. The V end lost 4 bases, the J end lost 0 bases, and 8 bases lay between the germline ends. In germline, CDR1 is SGDLS, CDR2 YYNGEE. The CDR3 runs to 13 residues. CDR3 residues: CASSSHPSYEQYF. DNA of the CDR3: TGTGCCAGCAGCTCCCACCCCTCCTACGAGCAGTACTTC.

This clonotype was observed a few times. The chain employs TRBV6-1 and TRBJ2-7; no reliable D call. The CDR3 is 11 amino acids. Trimming took off 4 bases at V and 3 bases at J, with 4 bases between the two ends. Germline lookup yields CDR1 MNHNS and CDR2 SASEGT. The CDR3 region is CASSGLYEQYV. Written as DNA, the CDR3 is TGTGCCAGCAGTGGACTCTACGAGCAGTACGTC.